Sequencing of this T cell receptor (beta chain) was carried out in a study of shared clonotypes between healthy human individuals. For the study at large: Every donor yielded three CD4 naive, three CD4 memory, two CD8 naive and one CD8 memory plate.

Profiled with immunoSEQ multiplex PCR; TCRdb holds only in-frame clones, not every one. Of over a million clones listed, approximately 78% are singletons. Details on this clone: What it binds is unknown.

General study results and limits: Clonotype sharing across donors was expected to vary with sequencing depth. Generation probabilities of non-shared clonotypes were lower (relative to those shared by all four donors).

V was pared by 2 bases and J by 5 bases, with 13 bases between. This CDR3 comprises 14 residues. The germline V gene encodes CDR1 MGHDK and CDR2 SYGVNS. The chain recombines TRBV25-1 with TRBJ2-7, with a possible D match to TRBD2 (7 bases). The sequence came from a man between 18 and 29 years old in good health. Some clones in this sample may be carry-over from other donors' samples. The sequenced sample was memory CD4+ T cells from PBMCs. Stated subset: CD45RA-negative fraction. CDR3 DNA: TGTGCCAGCAGTGAACGGTGGGGGGGCCACGAGCAGTACTTC. It yields the protein CASSERWGGHEQYF.